This TCR beta chain emerged from a study of T cells in Graves' hyperthyroidism and ophthalmopathy. Whole-study results and caveats: Appearing also in blood were most of the thyroid clonotypes expanded above 0.001.

Recently diagnosed hyperthyroidism of less than 2 months' duration affected patients aged 18 to 65. Clinical symptoms, serum thyroxine and TRAb, thyroid ultrasound and orbital computed tomography together formed the diagnostic basis. Amplified TCR beta CDR3 regions derived from RNA transcripts. Researchers ran a first-round RT-PCR on the TCR CDR3 using the HTBI primer set. TCRdb re-called the multiplex PCR reads through MiXCR, storing one row per CDR3 protein. The sample has fewer than 750,000 distinct CDR3 sequences, roughly 46% seen once. With respect to this clonotype: Its target is unknown.

This CDR3 comprises 16 residues. Germline values: CDR1 MGHDK, CDR2 SYGVNS. V shed 1 base, J shed 0 bases, and the junction held 0 bases outside the gene matches. Material for sequencing was peripheral blood or thyroid tissue (not recorded which). The rearrangement links TRBV25-1 to TRBJ2-5, with 12 bases fitting TRBD2. The TCR originated in a woman under 30 with Graves' hyperthyroidism. CDR3 DNA: TGTGCCAGCAGTGAATCTAGCGGGGGGGACCAAGAGACCCAGTACTTC. Translation gives CASSESSGGDQETQYF. The variable domain in full, completed from reference TRBV25-1 and TRBJ2-5, reads EADIYQTPRYLVIGTGKKITLECSQTMGHDKMYWYQQDPGMELHLIHYSYGVNSTEKGDLSSESTVSRIRTEHFPLTLESARPSHTSQYLCASSESSGGDQETQYFGPGTRLLVL.